This TCR beta chain came from a study of cytomegalovirus exposure and HLA in healthy donors. Study outcomes and limitations: A later analysis, which compared TCR beta chains of equal frequency, found the HLA-associated ones more clonally expanded. Reported findings show TCR beta sequences accurately forecast HLA-A and HLA-B alleles in most subjects.

This clone turned up a few times. Antigen specificity is unknown. The V end lost 5 bases, the J end lost 8 bases, and 14 bases lay between the germline ends. Germline CDR1 and CDR2: KGHSH and LQKENI. The CDR3 consists of 13 residues. The PCR employed 60 Vbeta primers together with 13 Jbeta primers. Using immunoSEQ multiplex PCR, the repertoire was profiled, and TCRdb retains in-frame clones only, with some absent. The profile shows 85,000 to 100,000 clones, approximately 75% of them singletons. The TCR sequence derives from a woman aged 40-49 years in good health and CMV-seronegative. The source material was PBMCs. The chain uses TRBV18 and TRBJ2-3; D not resolved. The CDR3 nucleotides are TGTGCCAGCTCAGGGCCGGTGTCCGCTACGCAGTATTTT. It encodes CASSGPVSATQYF.